This T cell receptor beta chain originates from a study of blood T cell repertoires in COVID-19. Study at large: Whether acute or convalescent, the COVID-19 samples came from the United States, Italy and Spain. In each case, the material was cDNA or gDNA derived from T cells, B-cell-depleted T cells, or PBMCs.

Authors' data handling: The assay estimated nucleated cells by amplifying reference gene primers. Profiled with immunoSEQ multiplex PCR; TCRdb holds only in-frame clones, not every one. Clonal size and the V and J genes are those of that table, whereas D and trimming came from the DNA. The sample carries 150,000 to 200,000 clones, 60% to 80% recorded once. The TCR originated in a woman in her 70s with acute or convalescent COVID-19. Sequenced sample: peripheral blood.

CDR3 sequence (DNA): TGTGCCAGCAGCGACCACCTCGGACGGGGACAAGAGACCCAGTACTTC. It specifies CASSDHLGRGQETQYF. The V call is TRBV9, the J call TRBJ2-5; tentative D call: TRBD2 (5 bases). Deletions cut 3 bases from V and 2 bases from J, with 17 bases between. CDR1 SGDLS and CDR2 YYNGEE come from the germline V gene. This CDR3 is 16 amino acids long.